The 24 T cell receptor beta chains below come from one sample, sequenced in a study of blood T cell repertoires in COVID-19. Only in-frame clones appear in the TCRdb table, and some are missing; sequencing was by immunoSEQ multiplex PCR. There are more than 80,000 clones in the sample; under 85% occur only once, and around 14% lies in the top ten. The sequencing input was peripheral blood. These receptors were collected from a woman aged 55-69 years with acute or convalescent COVID-19.

The DNA of the CDR3 is TGTGCCAGCAGCTTAAGTATTGCGGGAAATGAAAAACTGTTTTTT. Amino acid sequence: CASSLSIAGNEKLFF. J is TRBJ1-4 and V is TRBV7-9; D gene ambiguous. The germline V gene encodes CDR1 SEHNR and CDR2 FQNEAQ (reference sequence). The CDR3 length is 15 residues. Trimming shortened V by 2 bases and J by 5 bases, and 12 bases separated the two germline ends.

The chain employs TRBV7-9 and TRBJ1-4, with D uncertain. Looked up from germline, CDR1 is SEHNR and CDR2 is FQNEAQ (reference sequence). This CDR3 has 15 residues. Trimming removed 4 bases from V and 4 bases from J, with 13 bases in between. CDR3 protein: CASSSYRADNEKLFF. The DNA of the CDR3 is TGTGCCAGCAGCTCTTACCGAGCCGATAATGAAAAACTGTTTTTT. Supplemented by reference TRBV7-9 and TRBJ1-4, the full variable domain reads DTGVSQNPRHKITKRGQNVTFRCDPISEHNRLYWYRQTLGQGPEFLTYFQNEAQLEKSRLLSDRFSAERPKGSFSTLEIQRTEQGDSAMYLCASSSYRADNEKLFFGSGTQLSVL.

This rearrangement joins TRBV2 to TRBJ2-1; 12 bases fit TRBD2. CDR3 length: 17 amino acids. V was pared by 2 bases and J by 3 bases, with 5 bases of the junction left unmatched. CDR1 is SNHLY and CDR2 is FYNNEI in the germline V gene. The CDR3 DNA reads TGTGCCAGCAGTGAAATGGCTAGCGGGGGGGGCTACAATGAGCAGTTCTTC. It yields the protein CASSEMASGGGYNEQFF. The whole variable domain, remainder taken from reference TRBV2 and TRBJ2-1, is EPEVTQTPSHQVTQMGQEVILRCVPISNHLYFYWYRQILGQKVEFLVSFYNNEISEKSEIFDDQFSVERPDGSNFTLKIRSTKLEDSAMYFCASSEMASGGGYNEQFFGPGTRLTVL.

The V gene is TRBV6-4, the J gene TRBJ2-1, with 10 nucleotides matching TRBD1. Germline loops: CDR1 MRHNA, CDR2 SNTAGT. J gave up 9 bases and V 2 bases, and 7 bases lay outside the gene matches. The CDR3 sequence is 15 residues long. This chain's CDR3 is CASSDQGQGTTEQFF. Here the CDR3 DNA reads TGTGCCAGCAGTGACCAGGGACAGGGGACGACTGAGCAGTTCTTC.

The sample holds a few counts of this clone. The CDR3 DNA reads TGTGCCACCAGCAGAGAACCGCCTTATCGGGGGACTGAAGCTTTCTTT. It is translated as CATSREPPYRGTEAFF. The chain has TRBV15 and TRBJ1-1; D is possibly TRBD1 (5 bases). The CDR3 spans 16 residues. Germline CDR1 and CDR2: LNHNV and YYDKDF (reference sequence). V was trimmed by 0 bases and J by 5 bases, leaving 16 bases between them.

The chain is built from TRBV7-9 and TRBJ2-3; TRBD2 is a possible D gene (6 bases). The CDR3 sequence is 16 residues long. Germline V CDR1 and CDR2: SEHNR, FQNEAQ (reference sequence). Deletions cut 5 bases from V and 1 base from J, with 16 bases between. CDR3 in amino acids: CASSPGLPIRTDTQYF. DNA for the CDR3: TGTGCCAGCAGCCCGGGACTTCCTATACGCACAGATACGCAGTATTTT. Filled out from reference TRBV7-9 and TRBJ2-3, the complete variable domain reads DTGVSQNPRHKITKRGQNVTFRCDPISEHNRLYWYRQTLGQGPEFLTYFQNEAQLEKSRLLSDRFSAERPKGSFSTLEIQRTEQGDSAMYLCASSPGLPIRTDTQYFGPGTRLTVL.

The chain recombines TRBV30 with TRBJ2-3; TRBD2 agrees at 12 bases. Trimming took 3 bases from V and 3 from J; bases not matched to a gene: 10. In germline, CDR1 is GTSNPN, CDR2 SVGIG (reference sequence). The CDR3 is made up of 17 amino acids. CDR3 residues: CAWSSLAGGPNTDTQYF. The CDR3 DNA reads TGTGCCTGGAGCTCGCTAGCGGGAGGGCCTAATACAGATACGCAGTATTTT.

The chain couples TRBV5-1 to TRBJ1-1, with D possibly matching TRBD1 (5 bases). This CDR3 has 14 residues. V gave up 4 bases and J gave up 2 bases, with 12 bases separating them. Germline V lookup: CDR1 SGHRS, CDR2 YFSETQ. The CDR3 DNA is TGCGCCAGCAGCGTTGCGGGGGTTAACACTGAAGCTTTCTTT. It encodes CASSVAGVNTEAFF.

This chain links TRBV7-3 with TRBJ2-1; 7 positions match TRBD2. With V trimmed by 4 bases and J by 0 bases, 9 bases remained unmatched. This CDR3 region has 17 residues. CDR1 is SGHTA and CDR2 is FQGTGA in the germline V gene. CDR3 protein: CASSSPSAGSSYNEQFF. CDR3 coding DNA: TGTGCCAGCAGCTCCCCTTCAGCGGGAAGCTCCTACAATGAGCAGTTCTTC.

The chain uses TRBV7-7 and TRBJ2-5; TRBD2 aligns across 16 bases. The V and J ends lost 4 bases and 5 bases, in that order; junction bases with no gene match: 13. The CDR3 runs to 19 residues. Germline V gives CDR1 SSHAT, CDR2 FNYEAQ (reference sequence). CDR3 nucleotides: TGTGCCAGCAGCTCCGAGCCGGGACTAGCGGGGGGGCCATCGGAGACCCAGTACTTC. As protein: CASSSEPGLAGGPSETQYF. The whole variable domain, remainder taken from reference TRBV7-7 and TRBJ2-5, is GAGVSQSPRYKVTKRGQDVTLRCDPISSHATLYWYQQALGQGPEFLTYFNYEAQPDKSGLPSDRFSAERPEGSISTLTIQRTEQRDSAMYRCASSSEPGLAGGPSETQYFGPGTRLLVL.

The rearrangement links TRBV3-1 (or the pseudogene TRBV3-2) to TRBJ1-4; D ambiguous. The CDR3 is made up of 15 amino acids. Germline CDR1 is LGHDT and CDR2 is YNNKEL (reference sequence). Trimming stripped 1 base from V and 0 bases from J, with 6 bases between. In DNA form, the CDR3 reads TGTGCCAGCAGCCAAGGTCCTGCAACTAATGAAAAACTGTTTTTT. It yields the protein CASSQGPATNEKLFF.

The chain combines TRBV21-1 with TRBJ1-1; the table's D gene call, TRBD1, was not cross checked with the DNA. TRBV21-1 constitutes a pseudogene. The CDR3 runs to 14 residues. The CDR3 nucleotides are TGTGCCAGCACCTTAACATGGGGGCTGCACATAGATCCGTTT. Residues: CASTLTWGLHIDPF.

This chain joins TRBV18 and TRBJ2-6; D remains ambiguous. This CDR3 spans 15 amino acids. Trimming removed 3 bases at V and 4 bases at J, with 10 bases between. Germline V CDR1 and CDR2: KGHSH, LQKENI. The CDR3 protein is CASSPPNAGANVLTF. CDR3 bases: TGTGCCAGCTCACCTCCTAACGCCGGGGCCAACGTCCTGACTTTC.

This clone was observed at least ten times. The chain combines TRBV3-1 (or the pseudogene TRBV3-2) with TRBJ2-2; no firm D call. CDR3 size: 11 residues. V was pared by 4 bases and J by 6 bases, with 3 bases between. Germline CDR1 reads LGHDT; CDR2 reads YNNKEL (reference sequence). The CDR3 DNA reads as TGTGCCAGCAGCCTCTCCGGGGAGCTGTTTTTT. Translating it yields CASSLSGELFF.

This clone was detected only a few times. The V gene is TRBV19, the J gene TRBJ1-1; TRBD1 might be the D (5 bases). V lost 8 bases to trimming and J lost 3 bases, with 13 bases between them. Germline CDR1 is LNHDA and CDR2 is SQIVND (reference sequence). The length of the CDR3 is 13 residues. The CDR3 protein is CASSEGRDTEAFF. The CDR3 bases are TGTGCCAGTTCTGAGGGGAGGGACACTGAAGCTTTCTTT.

The chain combines TRBV5-1 with TRBJ2-1, with D uncertain. Germline V lookup: CDR1 SGHRS, CDR2 YFSETQ. This CDR3 is 13 amino acids long. V shed 0 bases and J shed 6 bases, with 7 bases lying between them. The CDR3 nucleotides are TGCGCCAGCAGCTTGGAGCCGATCAATGAGCAGTTCTTC. Residues: CASSLEPINEQFF. Variable domain in full (rest from reference TRBV5-1 and TRBJ2-1): KAGVTQTPRYLIKTRGQQVTLSCSPISGHRSVSWYQQTPGQGLQFLFEYFSETQRNKGNFPGRFSGRQFSNSRSEMNVSTLELGDSALYLCASSLEPINEQFFGPGTRLTVL.

The V call is TRBV30, the J call TRBJ1-6, with unresolved D. The germline CDR1 and CDR2 sequences are GTSNPN and SVGIG (reference sequence). This CDR3 spans 13 amino acids. V lost 5 bases and J 7 bases, leaving 12 bases between the germline ends. Here the CDR3 reads CAWGVVRNSPLHF. DNA of the CDR3: TGTGCCTGGGGGGTCGTTCGGAATTCACCCCTCCACTTT.

This clone was recorded only once. This chain connects TRBV27 to TRBJ2-7; 11 bases are shared with TRBD2. The CDR3 has 16 residues. Trimming took 6 bases from V and 5 from J; bases not matched to a gene: 12. The germline gives CDR1 MNHEY, CDR2 SMNVEV (reference sequence). This CDR3 reads CASSRRRSGRVHEQYF. The CDR3 region has the DNA TGTGCCAGCAGCCGCCGCCGTAGCGGGAGGGTGCACGAGCAGTACTTC.

With regard to this clone: At one end, the junction sequence differs from germline, possibly due to a read error. This chain links TRBV2 with TRBJ2-3, with 7 nucleotides matching TRBD1. The CDR3 contains 14 residues. Per germline, CDR1 SNHLY and CDR2 FYNNEI. CDR3: CASRDRVSTDTQYF. For the CDR3, the DNA is TGTGCCAGCCGTGACAGGGTCAGCACAGATACGCAGTATTTT.

The rearrangement uses TRBV6-5 and TRBJ1-1; D gene unclear. This CDR3 contains 11 residues. Germline CDR1 and CDR2: MNHEY and SVGAGI. The V and J ends lost 2 bases and 8 bases respectively, with 6 bases between them. For the CDR3, the DNA is TGTGCCAGCAGTTACCCGGGGGAAGCTTTCTTT. This encodes CASSYPGEAFF.

The chain recombines TRBV30 with TRBJ1-4; 7 bases are a match to TRBD1. Trimming took 8 bases from V and 0 from J; bases not matched to a gene: 6. Germline V gene lookup returns CDR1 GTSNPN and CDR2 SVGIG (reference sequence). The CDR3 is 14 residues long. CDR3 bases: TGTGCCACTCACAGGGGCTCAACTAATGAAAAACTGTTTTTT. This sequence encodes CATHRGSTNEKLFF.

The gene calls are TRBV4-2 and TRBJ2-2; D is unclear. With 2 bases removed from V and 1 base from J, the gap between germline ends came to 8 bases. CDR3 length: 15 residues. Per the germline V gene, CDR1 is LGHNA and CDR2 is YNFKEQ. The CDR3 spells CASSQFSKNTGELFF. The CDR3 nucleotides read TGTGCCAGCAGCCAATTTTCCAAGAACACCGGGGAGCTGTTTTTT.

V is TRBV27 and J is TRBJ2-7, with 8 bases identical to TRBD2. With 3 bases clipped from V and 3 bases from J, the junction kept 7 bases outside the gene matches. Looked up from germline, CDR1 is MNHEY and CDR2 is SMNVEV (reference sequence). The CDR3 is 15 residues long. The CDR3, as DNA: TGTGCCAGCAGTTTCGGAGTAGCGGGGTTCTACGAGCAGTACTTC. It yields the protein CASSFGVAGFYEQYF.

This clone has a single count. The V and J genes are TRBV18 and TRBJ1-1; weak D call: TRBD1 (6 bases). The germline V gene has CDR1 KGHSH and CDR2 LQKENI. The V gene lost 4 bases and the J gene lost 7 bases, with 16 bases spanning the gap. There are 14 residues in the CDR3. CDR3 nucleotides: TGTGCCAGCTCACTTAGACAGGAGTACAGTGAAGCTTTCTTT. Translated, it gives CASSLRQEYSEAFF.